The rows below give T cell receptor beta chains drawn from one sample of a study of T-cell reconstitution after alpha-beta-depleted transplantation in children. TCRdb passed the PCR reads through MiXCR, listing each CDR3 protein once. The sample shows approximately 210,000 distinct CDR3 sequences, roughly 15% of them seen only once. The sequenced sample was PBMCs from the stem cell graft donor, obtained from the stem cell graft. These receptors were taken from a human donor who donated a stem cell graft to a child with acute lymphoblastic leukemia. The CDR3 runs from the conserved cysteine through the conserved F or W. Fields, in order: D gene, V gene, J gene, clone size, CDR3 protein, CDR3 DNA. The D gene is left open where the match is weak. Clone size appears in some rows only: once, few, many, or a class for an expanded clone.

NA	TRBV20-1	TRBJ2-1	many	CSAPRLEHEQFF	TGCAGTGCCCCCCGGCTGGAGCATGAGCAGTTCTTC
NA	TRBV4-1	TRBJ1-1	many	CASSLTDRGRITEAFF	TGCGCCAGCAGCCTAACGGACCGGGGCAGGATCACTGAAGCTTTCTTT
TRBD2	TRBV12-3/TRBV12-4	TRBJ2-3	many	CASSSLRASGRVLTNTQYF	TGTGCCAGCAGTTCCCTGCGAGCTAGCGGGAGGGTCCTCACTAATACGCAGTATTTT
TRBD2	TRBV10-2	TRBJ2-1	NA	CASSQPGLAFYNEQFF	TGCGCCAGCAGTCAACCGGGACTAGCGTTTTACAATGAGCAGTTCTTC
NA	TRBV29-1	TRBJ2-2	many	CSVEDRSRNTGELFF	TGCAGCGTTGAAGATCGGAGCCGGAACACCGGGGAGCTGTTTTTT
NA	TRBV20-1	TRBJ2-7	many	CSARKPGLQPYEQYF	TGCAGTGCTAGAAAACCGGGACTTCAGCCTTACGAGCAGTACTTC
NA	TRBV5-6	TRBJ2-7	few	CASLSGGRSHSYEQYF	TGTGCCAGCCTCAGCGGTGGGCGGAGTCACTCCTACGAGCAGTACTTC
NA	TRBV4-1	TRBJ2-1	many	CASSQRTMVYNEQFF	TGCGCCAGCAGCCAGCGAACGATGGTCTACAATGAGCAGTTCTTC
TRBD2	TRBV12-3/TRBV12-4	TRBJ2-3	many	CASSLKVLAGSTDTQYF	TGTGCCAGCAGTCTTAAGGTCTTAGCGGGTAGCACAGATACGCAGTATTTT
TRBD2	TRBV27	TRBJ2-1	many	CASTFGTSGFYNEQFF	TGTGCCAGCACCTTTGGGACTAGCGGTTTCTACAATGAGCAGTTCTTC
NA	TRBV5-1	TRBJ2-1	many	CASSLPSSYNEQFF	TGCGCCAGCAGCCTGCCTAGCTCCTACAATGAGCAGTTCTTC
TRBD2	TRBV6-5	TRBJ2-1	many	CASSYLLARMDEQFF	TGTGCCAGCAGTTACTTACTAGCGAGGATGGATGAGCAGTTCTTC
NA	TRBV20-1	TRBJ2-2	many	CSAAIPGRVTGELFF	TGCAGTGCTGCCATCCCGGGACGGGTAACCGGGGAGCTGTTTTTT
TRBD1	TRBV20-1	TRBJ1-4	many	CSAEPQGVNEKLFF	TGCAGTGCAGAACCTCAGGGGGTTAATGAAAAACTGTTTTTT
NA	TRBV7-9	TRBJ1-6	many	CASSLSAGVYNSPLHF	TGTGCCAGCAGCTTATCTGCAGGGGTCTATAATTCACCCCTCCACTTT
TRBD2	TRBV10-3	TRBJ2-3	many	CAISWTSDTDTQYF	TGTGCCATCAGTTGGACTAGCGACACAGATACGCAGTATTTT
NA	TRBV20-1	TRBJ1-1	few	CSAPIGGAKKLNTEAFF	TGCAGTGCTCCAATCGGAGGGGCCAAAAAACTGAACACTGAAGCTTTCTTT
NA	TRBV12-3/TRBV12-4	TRBJ2-4	few	CASSFSFILAKNIQYF	TGTGCCAGCAGTTTTTCTTTTATACTAGCCAAAAACATTCAGTACTTC
NA	TRBV7-9	TRBJ1-1	few	CASSLGLAEAFF	TGTGCCAGCAGCTTAGGACTCGCTGAAGCTTTCTTT
NA	TRBV29-1	TRBJ1-1	many	CSVVVTSTEAFF	TGCAGCGTTGTTGTGACGAGTACTGAAGCTTTCTTT
NA	TRBV7-9	TRBJ2-5	few	CASARQETQYF	TGTGCCAGCGCTCGACAAGAGACCCAGTACTTC
TRBD2	TRBV12-3/TRBV12-4	TRBJ2-1	NA	CASSARTSGRYNEQFF	TGTGCCAGCAGTGCCAGGACTAGCGGGAGATACAATGAGCAGTTCTTC
NA	TRBV12-3/TRBV12-4	TRBJ2-3	many	CASSPDWDTQYF	TGTGCCAGCAGTCCCGATTGGGATACGCAGTATTTT
TRBD2	TRBV5-1	TRBJ2-5	many	CASSLVAGGRETQYF	TGCGCCAGCAGCTTGGTAGCGGGAGGCCGAGAGACCCAGTACTTC
TRBD2	TRBV30	TRBJ2-1	NA	CAWSGFSFETSGSSYNEQFF	TGTGCCTGGAGTGGGTTTTCATTTGAGACTAGCGGGAGCTCCTACAATGAGCAGTTCTTC
NA	TRBV6-1	TRBJ1-2	many	CASTQRGGSSYGYTF	TGTGCCAGCACCCAAAGGGGCGGTTCTAGTTATGGCTACACCTTC